Below, 26 T cell receptor beta chains from the same sample are listed, as sequenced in a study of CD8 T cells in Susac syndrome (dated by TCRdb to between 2018 and 2021). The library came from the immunoSEQ multiplex PCR assay. RNA was extracted with the RNeasy kit and about 0.5 to 1 ug was reverse transcribed using random hexamers. TCRdb's own reprocessing of the public reads used fastp at Q25 and MiXCR and kept productive beta chains. Each entry is one CDR3 protein sequence, shown with its most common DNA and genes. This sample has about 94,000 distinct CDR3 sequences in its table, and about 95% of those were observed once. The ten top clones hold over 0.3% of the sample. Sequencing was performed on CD4+ T cells from PBMCs. The receptors come from a human donor with Susac syndrome.

The chain combines TRBV10-2 with TRBJ1-1; D remains unclear. V was trimmed by 8 bases and J by 5 bases, leaving 15 bases between them. CDR3 length equals 13 residues. Looked up from germline, CDR1 is WSHSY and CDR2 is SAAADI. CDR3 coding DNA: TGCGCCAGCCGTGGATATGGGGTAACTGAAGCTTTCTTT. This codes for CASRGYGVTEAFF.

The genes are TRBV24-1 and TRBJ2-1, with unresolved D. There are 12 residues in the CDR3. Trimming left V 4 bases short and J 6 bases short, with 6 bases between. CDR1 and CDR2 (germline): KGHDR, SFDVKD. DNA of the CDR3: TGTGCCACCAGTGAACTGGGCAATGAGCAGTTCTTC. It encodes CATSELGNEQFF.

The chain joins TRBV12-3 or TRBV12-4 to TRBJ2-7; weak D call: TRBD2 (6 bases). V was cut by 6 bases and J by 3 bases, with 21 bases left in between. This CDR3 region has 16 residues. As DNA, the CDR3 is TGTGCCAGCAGCCAGAGATCCGGGACTTCATACTACGAGCAGTACTTC. This translates into CASSQRSGTSYYEQYF.

The rearrangement uses TRBV25-1 and TRBJ2-3; D unresolved. CDR1 MGHDK and CDR2 SYGVNS come from the germline V gene. V was trimmed by 5 bases and J by 1 base, leaving 10 bases between them. This CDR3 region has 14 residues. The CDR3 sequence is CASSRDPGTDTQYF. The CDR3 DNA is TGTGCCAGCAGTAGAGACCCTGGCACAGATACGCAGTATTTT.

The chain has TRBV6-9 and TRBJ2-1; D possibly corresponds to TRBD1 (6 bases). The CDR3 loop spans 9 amino acids. Germline V gene data show CDR1 as MNHGY and CDR2 as SVAAGI. The germline V and J ends were trimmed by 7 bases and 15 bases, with 10 bases remaining between them. The CDR3 region is CASTEQGFF. In nucleotides, the CDR3 is TGTGCCAGCACCGAACAGGGGTTCTTC.

This clonotype was counted between two and nine times. Germline and junction disagree at one end, which may indicate a read error. This chain uses TRBV5-1 with TRBJ2-7; D gene ambiguous. The germline V gene encodes CDR1 SGHRS and CDR2 YFSETQ. The CDR3 contains 12 residues. This chain's CDR3 is CASSLDGYEQYF. The CDR3 region has the DNA TGTGCCAGCAGTTTAGACGGTTACGAGCAGTACTTC.

This clonotype was detected only once. V and J are TRBV28 and TRBJ1-6; tentative D call: TRBD1 (5 bases). The CDR3 has 16 residues. CDR1 MDHEN and CDR2 SYDVKM come from the germline V gene. V shed 6 bases and J shed 0 bases, with 12 bases lying between them. CDR3 protein: CASSLGPSSYNSPLHF. CDR3 DNA sequence: TGTGCCAGCAGCCTGGGACCGAGCTCCTATAATTCACCCCTCCACTTT.

V gene TRBV7-2 combines with J gene TRBJ2-5; the D is unclear. In germline, CDR1 is SGHTA, CDR2 FQGNSA. Trimming removed 9 bases from V and 2 bases from J, with 13 bases in between. The CDR3 is made up of 13 amino acids. The CDR3 DNA sequence: TGTGCCAGTAAAACTCCGCAGCAAGAGACCCAGTACTTC. This encodes CASKTPQQETQYF.

CDR3: CRTDSNEAFF. DNA of the CDR3: TGCAGGACGGACAGTAATGAAGCTTTCTTT. The chain has TRBV20-1 and TRBJ1-1; D may be TRBD1 (6 bases). Germline CDR1 DFQATT, CDR2 SNEGSKA (reference sequence). The CDR3 consists of 10 residues.

This chain's CDR3 is CASSLVVLPGYSNQPQHF. CDR3 coding DNA: TGTGCCAGCAGCTTAGTGGTTTTGCCCGGGTATAGCAATCAGCCCCAGCATTTT. This chain connects TRBV7-8 to TRBJ1-5; D gene ambiguous. Per the germline V gene, CDR1 is SGHVS and CDR2 is FQNEAQ. Trimming took 1 base from V and 0 from J, leaving 16 bases between them. The CDR3 sequence is 18 residues long.

DNA of the CDR3: TGTGCCAGCAGTTTATATACCGTTCACGATGAGCAGTTCTTC. Encoded protein: CASSLYTVHDEQFF. The chain has TRBV27 and TRBJ2-1; D not resolved. Germline V gene sequence: CDR1 MNHEY, CDR2 SMNVEV (reference sequence). The CDR3 is made up of 14 amino acids. Trimming shortened V by 1 base and J by 8 bases, and 12 bases separated the two germline ends.

The chain recombines TRBV28 with TRBJ2-7; D is possibly TRBD1 or TRBD2 (5 bases each). The CDR3 extends over 14 amino acids. V was shortened by 3 bases and J by 0 bases, with 9 bases between the two germline ends. The V gene's germline CDR1 is MDHEN and CDR2 SYDVKM. CDR3 DNA: TGTGCCAGCAGTTTCCCGGGGCACTCCTACGAGCAGTACTTC. It translates to CASSFPGHSYEQYF. Full variable domain (outside the CDR3, taken from reference TRBV28 and TRBJ2-7): DVKVTQSSRYLVKRTGEKVFLECVQDMDHENMFWYRQDPGLGLRLIYFSYDVKMKEKGDIPEGYSVSREKKERFSLILESASTNQTSMYLCASSFPGHSYEQYFGPGTRLTVT.

The V and J genes are TRBV20-1 and TRBJ2-7, with D perhaps matching TRBD2 (6 bases). V gave up 3 bases and J gave up 1 base, with 10 bases separating them. From germline, CDR1 is DFQATT and CDR2 SNEGSKA (reference sequence). The CDR3 sequence is 13 residues long. CDR3 amino acids: CSARPSASYEQYF. CDR3 DNA sequence: TGCAGTGCTAGGCCTAGCGCTTCCTACGAGCAGTACTTC.

The genes are TRBV5-1 and TRBJ2-7; 8 nucleotides align to TRBD1. CDR1 SGHRS and CDR2 YFSETQ come from the germline V gene. V shed 6 bases, J shed 4 bases, and the junction held 6 bases outside the gene matches. The CDR3 sequence is 13 residues long. The CDR3 DNA follows: TGCGCCAGCACCCGGACAGGGAATTACGAGCAGTACTTC. Translation gives CASTRTGNYEQYF.

The chain carries TRBV6-5 and TRBJ1-1; 7 bases line up with TRBD1. After removal of 6 bases from V and 3 bases from J, the junction contained 7 bases not matched to a gene. Germline CDR1 reads MNHEY; CDR2 reads SVGAGI. The CDR3 totals 14 residues. CDR3 loop: CASSPTGEYTEAFF. The CDR3 DNA is TGTGCCAGCAGCCCTACAGGGGAGTACACTGAAGCTTTCTTT.

The rearrangement uses TRBV19 and TRBJ2-3; D is uncertain. This CDR3 comprises 15 residues. Looked up from germline, CDR1 is LNHDA and CDR2 is SQIVND (reference sequence). Trimming pared 6 bases from V and 0 bases from J, leaving 13 bases between. CDR3 sequence (DNA): TGTGCCAGTAGCCGGACCGCTCCTAGCACAGATACGCAGTATTTT. Its protein is CASSRTAPSTDTQYF.

For the CDR3, the DNA is TGTGCCTGGAGATCCGACCCTGAAGCTTTCTTT. Translation: CAWRSDPEAFF. The chain is built from TRBV30 and TRBJ1-1; D unclear. CDR1 GTSNPN and CDR2 SVGIG come from the germline V gene (reference sequence). V was shortened by 3 bases and J by 6 bases, with 8 bases between the two germline ends. This CDR3 has 11 residues.

V gene TRBV28 combines with J gene TRBJ1-1; possible D gene TRBD1, 5 bases. Trimming pared 3 bases from V and 3 bases from J, leaving 11 bases between. The CDR3 runs to 14 residues. CDR1 is MDHEN, CDR2 SYDVKM, per germline. CDR3 in amino acids: CASSLPGYYTEAFF. CDR3 bases: TGTGCCAGCAGTTTGCCAGGGTACTACACTGAAGCTTTCTTT.

The chain employs TRBV29-1 and TRBJ2-1; the D is unclear. The CDR3 consists of 14 residues. CDR1 is SQVTM, CDR2 ANQGSEA, per germline. V was clipped by 7 bases and J by 2 bases, with 15 bases between them. The chain's CDR3 is CSAFRQPPYNEQFF. The CDR3, as DNA: TGCAGCGCTTTCCGACAACCCCCCTACAATGAGCAGTTCTTC.

The rearrangement uses TRBV6-2 or TRBV6-3 and TRBJ2-7; weak D call: TRBD1 (5 bases). This CDR3 is built from 15 residues. The germline V gene encodes CDR1 MNHEY and CDR2 SVGEGT. With 4 bases removed from V and 7 bases from J, the gap between germline ends came to 20 bases. The CDR3 spells CASSSTLSRQREQYF. For the CDR3, the DNA is TGTGCCAGCAGTTCGACTTTATCAAGACAGAGGGAGCAGTACTTC.

This clonotype turned up a few times. This rearrangement joins TRBV12-3 or TRBV12-4 to TRBJ1-5; TRBD1 aligns across 8 bases. V was pared by 4 bases and J by 6 bases, with 2 bases of the junction left unmatched. The CDR3 runs 13 residues. The CDR3 loop is CASSSDRGQPQHF. CDR3 nucleotide sequence: TGTGCCAGCAGTTCTGACAGGGGTCAGCCCCAGCATTTT.

Only one count was recorded for this clonotype. V is TRBV5-1 and J is TRBJ2-7, with 8 bases aligning to TRBD2. Looked up from germline, CDR1 is SGHRS and CDR2 is YFSETQ. The CDR3 covers 13 residues. Germline trimming cut 3 bases from V and 6 bases from J; bases unmatched to any gene: 5. The CDR3 sequence is CASSSAGAAEQYF. The DNA of the CDR3 is TGCGCCAGCAGCTCAGCGGGGGCCGCCGAGCAGTACTTC.

The V gene is TRBV9, the J gene TRBJ2-7, with no clear D. V shed 1 base and J shed 6 bases, with 11 bases lying between them. CDR1 and CDR2 (germline): SGDLS, YYNGEE. The CDR3 covers 13 residues. CDR3 region: CASSVTTKGEQYF. The CDR3 nucleotides are TGTGCCAGCAGCGTAACTACCAAGGGCGAGCAGTACTTC. Filled out from reference TRBV9 and TRBJ2-7, the complete variable domain reads DSGVTQTPKHLITATGQRVTLRCSPRSGDLSVYWYQQSLDQGLQFLIQYYNGEERAKGNILERFSAQQFPDLHSELNLSSLELGDSALYFCASSVTTKGEQYFGPGTRLTVT.

For this clonotype: The junction departs from germline at one end; a sequencing error may be responsible. This chain uses TRBV29-1 with TRBJ2-2, with 8 bases lining up with TRBD2. CDR1 SQVTM and CDR2 ANQGSEA come from the germline V gene. This CDR3 has 16 amino acids. For the CDR3, the DNA is TGCAACGTTGAAGATGGGGGCGGGGGGAGGACCGGGGAGCTGTTTTTT. It yields the protein CNVEDGGGGRTGELFF.

The genes are TRBV11-1 and TRBJ2-6; 8 bases align to TRBD1. From germline, CDR1 is SGHAT and CDR2 FQDESV (reference sequence). The CDR3 is 17 amino acids. The trim removed 6 bases at V and 0 bases at J, leaving 7 bases unmatched. CDR3 bases: TGTGCCAGCAGTACCGGGACAGGAGGCTCTGGGGCCAACGTCCTGACTTTC. It is translated as CASSTGTGGSGANVLTF.

The chain carries TRBV7-9 and TRBJ1-1, with 11 bases aligning to TRBD1. Losses at the gene ends were 5 bases for V and 3 bases for J; bases not matched to a gene: 5. Per germline, CDR1 SEHNR and CDR2 FQNEAQ (reference sequence). CDR3 length equals 15 residues. CDR3 sequence (DNA): TGTGCCAGCAGCCCAGGACAGGGGGCCGACACTGAAGCTTTCTTT. The encoded protein is CASSPGQGADTEAFF.